The rows below give T cell receptor beta chains drawn from one sample of a study of T cells in Graves' hyperthyroidism and ophthalmopathy. TCRdb re-called the multiplex PCR reads with MiXCR, one entry per CDR3 protein. The sample lists a few hundred thousand distinct CDR3 sequences, approximately 14% occurring once. Sequencing input: blood. The receptors originated from a woman under 40 with Graves' hyperthyroidism. CDR3s include the opening cysteine and the closing phenylalanine or tryptophan. Each record gives: CDR3 length, J gene, D gene, clone size, V gene, CDR3 protein, CDR3 DNA. The D gene is left open where the match is weak. The listing skips clone size in some rows; elsewhere it reads once, few, many or a size class.

16 | TRBJ1-5 | TRBD1 | few | TRBV19 | CASSPGQGGSNQPQHF | TGTGCCAGTAGTCCGGGACAGGGAGGGAGCAATCAGCCCCAGCATTTT
15 | TRBJ2-7 | NA | many | TRBV6-2/TRBV6-3 | CVSSPSGTDLREQYF | TGTGTCAGCAGCCCATCCGGGACCGACCTACGGGAGCAGTACTTC
16 | TRBJ2-3 | TRBD1 | NA | TRBV5-1 | CASSLGGTGVSDTQYF | TGCGCCAGCAGCTTGGGTGGGACAGGGGTCTCAGATACGCAGTATTTT
18 | TRBJ2-1 | TRBD2 | many | TRBV7-9 | CASSQGLAGGPNYNEQFF | TGTGCCAGCAGCCAGGGACTAGCGGGAGGGCCCAATTACAATGAGCAGTTCTTC
13 | TRBJ1-1 | NA | many | TRBV29-1 | CSVPRAIGTEAFF | TGCAGCGTTCCTCGCGCAATTGGGACTGAAGCTTTCTTT
13 | TRBJ1-1 | NA | many | TRBV7-6 | CASSLVAGTEAFF | TGTGCCAGCAGCTTAGTTGCCGGGACTGAAGCTTTCTTT
17 | TRBJ2-1 | TRBD2 | NA | TRBV6-2/TRBV6-3 | CASSYALAGVEYNEQFF | TGTGCCAGCAGTTACGCCCTAGCGGGCGTTGAATACAATGAGCAGTTCTTC
15 | TRBJ2-3 | TRBD2 | many | TRBV7-2 | CASSLATGGTDTQYF | TGTGCCAGCAGCTTAGCGACGGGAGGTACAGATACGCAGTATTTT
16 | TRBJ2-3 | NA | few | TRBV7-9 | CASSLSLGTLIGTQYF | TGTGCCAGCAGCTTAAGTTTGGGGACTCTTATTGGTACGCAGTATTTT
15 | TRBJ1-5 | TRBD1 | few | TRBV6-1 | CASRKQGGADQPQHF | TGTGCCAGCAGAAAACAGGGGGGTGCGGATCAGCCCCAGCATTTT
16 | TRBJ2-3 | NA | NA | TRBV7-4 | CAISAYSLKGWDTQYF | TGTGCCATCTCAGCTTATAGCCTCAAGGGGTGGGATACGCAGTATTTT
13 | TRBJ1-1 | NA | many | TRBV12-3/TRBV12-4 | CASSLLRSTEAFF | TGTGCCAGCAGTTTACTTAGAAGCACTGAAGCTTTCTTT
17 | TRBJ1-6 | TRBD1 | NA | TRBV28 | CASSLPPGDRVHSPLHF | TGTGCCAGCAGTTTACCCCCCGGGGACAGGGTGCATTCACCCCTCCACTTT
15 | TRBJ1-3 | NA | NA | TRBV15 | CATSRGGGSGNTIYF | TGTGCCACCAGCAGAGGGGGGGGCTCTGGAAACACCATATATTTT
13 | TRBJ1-2 | NA | NA | TRBV9 | CASSVQGVYGYTF | TGTGCCAGCAGCGTCCAGGGTGTCTATGGCTACACCTTC
15 | TRBJ1-2 | TRBD1 | many | TRBV3-1 | CASSQQMTGGYGYTF | TGTGCCAGCAGCCAACAAATGACAGGGGGCTATGGCTACACCTTC
15 | TRBJ2-1 | TRBD2 | NA | TRBV5-4 | CASSLGGTSGDEQFF | TGTGCCAGCAGCCTCGGCGGGACTAGCGGGGATGAGCAGTTCTTC
16 | TRBJ2-1 | TRBD2 | many | TRBV20-1 | CSARDRGLAGVLEQFF | TGCAGTGCTAGAGACCGAGGACTAGCGGGAGTTCTTGAGCAGTTCTTC
12 | TRBJ2-7 | TRBD2 | many | TRBV7-9 | CASSPGGNEQYF | TGTGCCAGCAGCCCGGGAGGAAACGAGCAGTACTTC
14 | TRBJ2-1 | NA | NA | TRBV4-3 | CASSQDPRRDEQFF | TGCGCCAGCAGCCAAGATCCGCGGAGGGATGAGCAGTTCTTC
14 | TRBJ2-3 | TRBD1 | few | TRBV18 | CASSQGQGANTQYF | TGTGCCAGCTCACAAGGGCAGGGGGCGAATACGCAGTATTTT
17 | TRBJ1-5 | NA | many | TRBV2 | CASSEKEAGWGNQPQHF | TGTGCCAGCAGTGAAAAGGAGGCAGGGTGGGGCAATCAGCCCCAGCATTTT
15 | TRBJ2-3 | TRBD1 | few | TRBV4-1 | CASSVQGQGPDTQYF | TGCGCCAGCAGCGTACAGGGACAGGGCCCAGATACGCAGTATTTT
14 | TRBJ2-2 | TRBD2 | many | TRBV27 | CASSFSGGAGELFF | TGTGCCAGCAGTTTTAGCGGGGGGGCCGGGGAGCTGTTTTTT
16 | TRBJ1-2 | NA | few | TRBV18 | CASSPPGRPTNYGYTF | TGTGCCAGCTCACCTCCAGGGCGCCCGACTAACTATGGCTACACCTTC
14 | TRBJ1-2 | TRBD1 | NA | TRBV28 | CASSDGTANYGYTF | TGTGCCAGCAGTGACGGGACAGCTAACTATGGCTACACCTTC
17 | TRBJ2-2 | NA | few | TRBV7-3 | CASSSTRDFANTGELFF | TGTGCCAGCAGCTCCACTCGAGACTTCGCGAACACCGGGGAGCTGTTTTTT
18 | TRBJ2-1 | NA | few | TRBV20-1 | CSARDWGRGGLAYNEQFF | TGCAGTGCTAGAGATTGGGGCCGGGGCGGCTTGGCCTACAATGAGCAGTTCTTC
20 | TRBJ2-1 | TRBD1 | many | TRBV7-2 | CASSPLWGQQGDATTGEQFF | TGTGCCAGCAGCCCTCTTTGGGGACAGCAGGGTGACGCGACGACGGGTGAGCAGTTCTTC
15 | TRBJ2-7 | TRBD2 | few | TRBV9 | CASSVGGGRAYEQYF | TGTGCCAGCAGCGTAGGTGGAGGGAGGGCCTACGAGCAGTACTTC
13 | TRBJ2-1 | NA | many | TRBV2 | CASSATNYNEQFF | TGTGCCAGCAGTGCAACTAACTACAATGAGCAGTTCTTC
16 | TRBJ1-1 | TRBD1 | many | TRBV12-3/TRBV12-4 | CASSFSPTGAITEAFF | TGTGCCAGCAGTTTCTCCCCGACAGGGGCGATCACTGAAGCTTTCTTT
15 | TRBJ1-1 | TRBD1 | NA | TRBV6-1 | CASSEQGAPGTEAFF | TGTGCCAGCAGTGAACAGGGGGCGCCGGGTACTGAAGCTTTCTTT
15 | TRBJ1-2 | TRBD1 | few | TRBV24-1 | CATSDPGQGNYGYTF | TGTGCCACCAGTGACCCGGGACAGGGTAACTATGGCTACACCTTC
16 | TRBJ2-1 | TRBD2 | many | TRBV27 | CASSFAPGLVPNEQFF | TGTGCCAGCAGTTTTGCACCGGGACTAGTACCCAATGAGCAGTTCTTC
16 | TRBJ2-3 | TRBD1 | many | TRBV18 | CASSPKDRGPSDTQYF | TGTGCCAGCTCACCGAAGGACAGGGGGCCATCAGATACGCAGTATTTT
19 | TRBJ2-1 | TRBD2 | few | TRBV9 | CASSGPGTSGSISYNEQFF | TGTGCCAGCAGCGGACCCGGGACTAGCGGGAGTATCTCCTACAATGAGCAGTTCTTC
15 | TRBJ2-7 | TRBD2 | many | TRBV7-2 | CASSLGLAEPYEQYF | TGTGCCAGCAGCTTAGGTCTAGCGGAGCCCTACGAGCAGTACTTC
14 | TRBJ2-2 | NA | NA | TRBV20-1 | CSAKDGQGSGELFF | TGCAGTGCTAAAGACGGGCAGGGCTCCGGGGAGCTGTTTTTT
12 | TRBJ2-7 | NA | many | TRBV10-3 | CAISGAGYEQYF | TGTGCCATCAGTGGGGCCGGGTACGAGCAGTACTTC
15 | TRBJ2-1 | TRBD2 | many | TRBV7-2 | CASSLRLAGGPEQFF | TGTGCCAGCAGCTTGCGACTAGCGGGAGGGCCTGAGCAGTTCTTC
16 | TRBJ2-1 | TRBD2 | many | TRBV30 | CAWSGNSGRWSNEQFF | TGTGCCTGGAGTGGCAATAGCGGGAGATGGTCAAATGAGCAGTTCTTC
12 | TRBJ1-2 | NA | many | TRBV2 | CASSRARNGYTF | TGTGCCAGCAGCCGGGCGCGTAATGGCTACACCTTC
14 | TRBJ1-1 | NA | NA | TRBV6-1 | CASLGRGINTEAFF | TGTGCCAGCTTAGGTAGGGGCATTAACACTGAAGCTTTCTTT
16 | TRBJ2-3 | NA | few | TRBV20-1 | CSAHSPGATSTDTQYF | TGCAGTGCCCATAGTCCCGGGGCCACTAGCACAGATACGCAGTATTTT
17 | TRBJ2-2 | TRBD1 | few | TRBV20-1 | CSARDREGARNTGELFF | TGCAGTGCTAGAGATCGAGAGGGGGCTCGTAACACCGGGGAGCTGTTTTTT
15 | TRBJ2-4 | TRBD1 | many | TRBV28 | CASSNRQGSKNIQYF | TGTGCCAGCAGTAACAGACAGGGTTCCAAAAACATTCAGTACTTC
14 | TRBJ2-2 | TRBD1 | few | TRBV24-1 | CATSDPGGAGELFF | TGTGCCACCAGTGACCCAGGGGGCGCCGGGGAGCTGTTTTTT
17 | TRBJ2-1 | NA | NA | TRBV13 | CASSLFGLPVEYNEQFF | TGTGCCAGCAGCTTATTCGGGTTGCCGGTTGAGTACAATGAGCAGTTCTTC
15 | TRBJ2-2 | NA | NA | TRBV12-3/TRBV12-4 | CANSLRQGNTGELFF | TGTGCCAACAGTTTACGGCAGGGGAACACCGGGGAGCTGTTTTTT
14 | TRBJ1-2 | TRBD1 | NA | TRBV15 | CATSAGGLRLGYTF | TGTGCCACCAGCGCAGGGGGCTTACGGCTTGGCTACACCTTC
14 | TRBJ1-1 | TRBD1 | few | TRBV24-1 | CATKGTGTNTEAFF | TGTGCCACCAAGGGGACAGGAACGAACACTGAAGCTTTCTTT
19 | TRBJ2-1 | NA | few | TRBV27 | CASSPRGGGGGGIGNEQFF | TGTGCCAGCAGTCCCCGGGGAGGGGGGGGGGGAGGTATTGGAAATGAGCAGTTCTTC